This TCR beta chain was identified in a study of immune evolution from preneoplasia to lung adenocarcinoma. Study-level points and caveats: Top clone share appeared to fall from AAH through AIS, MIA, adenocarcinoma. Later-stage lesions seemingly showed higher T cell density and diversity than normal lung.

Only in-frame clones appear in the TCRdb table, and some are missing; sequencing was by immunoSEQ multiplex PCR. The sample yields about 11,000 clones, 78% seen once. Macro-dissection enriched premalignant or tumor cells before nucleic acid extraction. Of note for this clone: Its target is not known.

The sequencing input was FFPE minimally invasive lung adenocarcinoma tissue. This clonotype originated in a person aged 55-80 years with lung adenocarcinoma.

The CDR3 coding sequence is TGTGCCAGCAGCTCCAGGGGACAGGGTTCCGACGAGCAGTACTTC. It translates to CASSSRGQGSDEQYF. V and J are TRBV11-2 and TRBJ2-7; 9 bases are a match to TRBD1. CDR3 size: 15 residues. The V gene's germline CDR1 is SGHAT and CDR2 FQNNGV. Losses at the gene ends were 4 bases for V and 5 bases for J; bases not matched to a gene: 9. Full variable domain (missing parts from reference TRBV11-2 and TRBJ2-7): EAGVAQSPRYKIIEKRQSVAFWCNPISGHATLYWYQQILGQGPKLLIQFQNNGVVDDSQLPKDRFSAERLKGVDSTLKIQPAKLEDSAVYLCASSSRGQGSDEQYFGPGTRLTVT.